Below, 13 T cell receptor beta chains from the same sample are listed, as sequenced in a study of CD8 T cells in ankylosing spondylitis (dated by TCRdb to about 2017). The paper as a whole reports these results and caveats: Blood from ankylosing spondylitis patients appeared to be characterized by a TCR beta motif composed of 7 to 9 highly homologous amino acid variants.

The library came from 5' RACE. The sequencer listed for this sample is Illumina HiSeq 2500. TCRdb applied fastp at Q25 and MiXCR to the public reads, then kept only in-frame beta chains. Each CDR3 protein appears once, grouped with its most common genes and DNA. The sample table lists 330,000 or so distinct CDR3 sequences, 6.5% to 10% of them with a count of one. Clones ranked in the top ten supply approximately 15% of the sample. Antigen specificity for these receptors is unknown. Sequencing was done on a sample of blood, either unsorted or a sorted T cell fraction (not recorded which). The receptors come from a male donor with ankylosing spondylitis.

The chain is built from TRBV2 and TRBJ2-7; tentatively, D is TRBD1 (6 bases). Germline V gene lookup returns CDR1 SNHLY and CDR2 FYNNEI. The CDR3 extends over 14 amino acids. Trimming left V 9 bases short and J 2 bases short, with 17 bases between. The CDR3 region has the DNA TGTGCCAGGCAGACAGGAACCGGGACCTACGAGCAGTACTTC. Protein: CARQTGTGTYEQYF.

There are a few counts of this clonotype. This sequence joins TRBV2 and TRBJ2-6, with D unclear. This CDR3 has 14 amino acids. In germline, CDR1 is SNHLY, CDR2 FYNNEI. The germline V and J ends were trimmed by 6 bases and 12 bases, with 18 bases remaining between them. In DNA, the CDR3 is TGTGCCAGCAGACCTCTGGTAACCAGCCCCGTCCTGACTTTC. Translating it yields CASRPLVTSPVLTF.

The CDR3 is CASSNEGQGITGELFF. The CDR3, as DNA: TGTGCCAGCAGCAACGAGGGCCAGGGAATCACCGGGGAGCTGTTTTTT. This chain uses TRBV27 with TRBJ2-2; D is perhaps TRBD1 or TRBD2 (5 bases each). The CDR3 spans 16 residues. Trimming took 6 bases from V and 4 from J, leaving 18 bases between them. CDR1 is MNHEY, CDR2 SMNVEV, per germline (reference sequence).

This chain uses TRBV12-3 or TRBV12-4 with TRBJ2-3, with 13 bases identical to TRBD2. The CDR3 covers 16 residues. V shed 4 bases and J 5 bases; nucleotides not matched to a gene: 6. CDR3 sequence reads: CASSSRLAGGEDTQYF. In nucleotides, the CDR3 is TGTGCCAGCAGTTCCCGACTAGCGGGAGGCGAAGATACGCAGTATTTT.

The chain carries TRBV7-9 and TRBJ2-7; D might be TRBD2 (6 bases). The CDR3 totals 14 residues. Germline V lookup: CDR1 SEHNR, CDR2 FQNEAQ (reference sequence). Between the trimmed V and J ends, which lost 3 bases and 2 bases, there was a span of 11 bases. The CDR3 sequence is CASSLDPSAYEQYF. In nucleotides, the CDR3 is TGTGCCAGCAGCTTGGACCCTAGCGCCTACGAGCAGTACTTC.

This clonotype was seen only a few times. The chain uses TRBV11-2 and TRBJ2-1, with D tentatively TRBD1 or TRBD2 (6 bases each). Germline CDR1 SGHAT, CDR2 FQNNGV. This CDR3 region has 17 residues. With 1 base removed from V and 4 bases from J, the gap between germline ends came to 17 bases. CDR3 sequence (DNA): TGTGCCAGCAGCTTAGGGGGCGGAGGGGGTACGTACAATGAGCAGTTCTTC. This encodes CASSLGGGGGTYNEQFF.

The chain is built from TRBV20-1 and TRBJ1-2; 7 bases fit TRBD1. CDR1 is DFQATT, CDR2 SNEGSKA, per germline (reference sequence). The CDR3 contains 13 residues. Losses at the gene ends were 6 bases for V and 3 bases for J; bases not matched to a gene: 7. The CDR3 loop reads CSASGTAYYGYTF. As DNA, the CDR3 is TGCAGTGCCTCCGGGACAGCCTACTATGGCTACACCTTC.

The chain employs TRBV5-1 and TRBJ2-3; unclear D gene. Trimming cost V 0 bases and J 10 bases, with 12 bases left between them. CDR3 length equals 13 residues. Germline V lookup: CDR1 SGHRS, CDR2 YFSETQ. The CDR3 here is CASSLDGDNAQYF. The CDR3 DNA reads TGCGCCAGCAGCTTGGATGGCGATAACGCGCAGTATTTT.

The rearrangement uses TRBV7-8 and TRBJ2-1; D may be TRBD2 (5 bases). V was trimmed by 4 bases and J by 5 bases, leaving 21 bases between them. The CDR3 consists of 17 residues. Germline CDR1 is SGHVS and CDR2 is FQNEAQ. CDR3 DNA sequence: TGTGCCAGCAGCTCCTATGTAGACTATTCCCGTAACAATGAGCAGTTCTTC. It translates to CASSSYVDYSRNNEQFF. Based on the CDR3 plus reference TRBV7-8 and TRBJ2-1, the full variable domain is GAGVSQSPRYKVAKRGQDVALRCDPISGHVSLFWYQQALGQGPEFLTYFQNEAQLDKSGLPSDRFFAERPEGSVSTLKIQRTQQEDSAVYLCASSSYVDYSRNNEQFFGPGTRLTVL.

A few counts support this clonotype. The chain links TRBV19 to TRBJ1-1; D not certain. This CDR3 region has 15 residues. Germline CDR1 reads LNHDA; CDR2 reads SQIVND (reference sequence). V lost 3 bases, J lost 2 bases, and 13 bases lay in between. DNA of the CDR3: TGTGCCAGTAGTATTGGCGGGATCCCAAACACTGAAGCTTTCTTT. This sequence encodes CASSIGGIPNTEAFF.

This clonotype has more than one count but fewer than ten. This chain connects TRBV4-3 to TRBJ1-2; 8 nucleotides align to TRBD1. The CDR3 has 16 amino acids. Trimming at V came to 0 bases and at J to 4 bases, leaving 7 bases not matched to a gene. Germline V CDR1 and CDR2: LGHNA, YSLEER. The CDR3 sequence is CASSQDIGQGSYGYTF. CDR3 DNA sequence: TGCGCCAGCAGCCAAGACATCGGACAGGGATCCTATGGCTACACCTTC.

The V and J genes are TRBV28 and TRBJ1-2, with 10 bases aligning to TRBD1. The CDR3 is 15 amino acids. Trimming at V came to 3 bases and at J to 6 bases, leaving 7 bases not matched to a gene. Germline assignment: CDR1 MDHEN and CDR2 SYDVKM. CDR3 in amino acids: CASSLEGQGLDGYTF. Here the CDR3 DNA reads TGTGCCAGCAGTTTGGAGGGACAGGGGCTCGATGGCTACACCTTC.

This chain links TRBV28 with TRBJ2-1; D not resolved. CDR3 length: 13 residues. Germline lookup yields CDR1 MDHEN and CDR2 SYDVKM. Trimming took off 2 bases at V and 5 bases at J, with 7 bases between the two ends. DNA of the CDR3: TGTGCCAGCAGTTTAGGCTCGCACAATGAGCAGTTCTTC. Its protein product is CASSLGSHNEQFF.